The T cell receptor beta chain under discussion was sequenced for a study of control samples from healthy donors and cancer patients. V lost 5 bases to trimming and J lost 5 bases, with 18 bases between them. From germline, CDR1 is LNHDA and CDR2 SQIVND (reference sequence). CDR3 length equals 15 residues. Using immunoSEQ multiplex PCR, the repertoire was profiled, and TCRdb retains in-frame clones only, with some absent. Among some 170,000 clones listed, about 95% were seen once. This clonotype was obtained from a man aged 55 to 70 with colorectal cancer. Sequences were obtained from PBMCs. The rearrangement joins TRBV19 to TRBJ2-5; the D call may be TRBD1 or TRBD2 (5 bases each). The CDR3 protein is CASSSPLDTGETQYF. In nucleotides, the CDR3 is TGTGCCAGTAGTTCGCCCCTGGACACGGGGGAGACCCAGTACTTC. The whole variable domain, filled in from reference TRBV19 and TRBJ2-5, reads DGGITQSPKYLFRKEGQNVTLSCEQNLNHDAMYWYRQDPGQGLRLIYYSQIVNDFQKGDIAEGYSVSREKKESFPLTVTSAQKNPTAFYLCASSSPLDTGETQYFGPGTRLLVL.